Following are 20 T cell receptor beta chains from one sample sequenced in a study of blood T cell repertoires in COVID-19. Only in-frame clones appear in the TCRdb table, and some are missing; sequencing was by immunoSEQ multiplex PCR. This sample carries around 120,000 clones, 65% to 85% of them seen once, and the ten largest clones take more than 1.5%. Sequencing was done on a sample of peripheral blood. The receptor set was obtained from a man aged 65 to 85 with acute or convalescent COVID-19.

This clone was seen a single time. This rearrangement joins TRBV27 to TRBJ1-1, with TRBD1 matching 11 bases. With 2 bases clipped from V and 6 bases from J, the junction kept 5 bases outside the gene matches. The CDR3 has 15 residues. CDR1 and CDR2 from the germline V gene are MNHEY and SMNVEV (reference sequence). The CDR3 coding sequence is TGTGCCAGCAGTTTAGGGACAGGGGGATTCGCTGAAGCTTTCTTT. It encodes CASSLGTGGFAEAFF.

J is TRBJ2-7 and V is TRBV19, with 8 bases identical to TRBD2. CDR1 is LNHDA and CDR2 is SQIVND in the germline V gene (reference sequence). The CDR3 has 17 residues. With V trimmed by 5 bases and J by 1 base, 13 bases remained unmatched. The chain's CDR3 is CASSPLVTAGASYEQYF. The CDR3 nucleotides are TGTGCCAGTAGTCCCCTAGTAACAGCGGGGGCTTCCTACGAGCAGTACTTC.

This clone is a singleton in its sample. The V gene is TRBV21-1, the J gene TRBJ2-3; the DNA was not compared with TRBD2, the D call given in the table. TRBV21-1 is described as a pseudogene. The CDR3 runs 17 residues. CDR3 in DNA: TGTGCCAGCAGCAAACGGGGGACTAGCGGGGAGTGGGATACGCAGTATTTT. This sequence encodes CASSKRGTSGEWDTQYF.

CDR3 in amino acids: CATSRETGRVEKLFF. Here the CDR3 DNA reads TGTGCCACCAGCAGAGAGACGGGCAGGGTTGAAAAACTGTTTTTT. V usage is TRBV15 and J usage is TRBJ1-4; D perhaps matches TRBD1 (5 bases). V dropped 0 bases and J dropped 7 bases, with 12 bases sitting between them. The germline V gene encodes CDR1 LNHNV and CDR2 YYDKDF (reference sequence). This CDR3 contains 15 residues.

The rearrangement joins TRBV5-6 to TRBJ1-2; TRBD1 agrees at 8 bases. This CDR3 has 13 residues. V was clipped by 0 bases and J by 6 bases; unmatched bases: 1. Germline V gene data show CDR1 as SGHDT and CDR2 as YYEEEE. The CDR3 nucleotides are TGTGCCAGCAGCTTGGGACAGGGGCATGGCTACACCTTC. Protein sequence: CASSLGQGHGYTF.

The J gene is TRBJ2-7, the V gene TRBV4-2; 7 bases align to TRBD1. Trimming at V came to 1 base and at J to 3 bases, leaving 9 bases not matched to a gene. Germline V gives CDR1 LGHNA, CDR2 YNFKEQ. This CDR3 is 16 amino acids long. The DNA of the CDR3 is TGTGCCAGCAGCCAAGGGAAAGGGGGCAATATCTACGAGCAGTACTTC. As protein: CASSQGKGGNIYEQYF.

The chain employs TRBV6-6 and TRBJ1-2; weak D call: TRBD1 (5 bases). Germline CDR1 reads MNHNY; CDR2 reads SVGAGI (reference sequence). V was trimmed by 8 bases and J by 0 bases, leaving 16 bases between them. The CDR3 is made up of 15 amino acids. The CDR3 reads CASFTGGLSNYGYTF. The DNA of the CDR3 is TGTGCCAGCTTTACGGGGGGACTTTCTAACTATGGCTACACCTTC.

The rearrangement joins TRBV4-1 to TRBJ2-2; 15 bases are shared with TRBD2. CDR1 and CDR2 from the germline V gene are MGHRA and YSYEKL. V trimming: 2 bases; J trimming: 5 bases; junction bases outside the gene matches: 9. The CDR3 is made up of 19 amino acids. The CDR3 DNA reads TGCGCCAGCAGCCAAACTACCGGGACTAGCGGGGGGAGGACCGGGGAGCTGTTTTTT. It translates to CASSQTTGTSGGRTGELFF.

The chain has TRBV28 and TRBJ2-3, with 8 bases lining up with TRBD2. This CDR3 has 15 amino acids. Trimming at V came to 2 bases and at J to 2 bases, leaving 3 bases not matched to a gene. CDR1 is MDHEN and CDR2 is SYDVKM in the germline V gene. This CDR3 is CASSLRAGDTDTQYF. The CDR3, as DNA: TGTGCCAGCAGTTTAAGAGCGGGGGACACAGATACGCAGTATTTT.

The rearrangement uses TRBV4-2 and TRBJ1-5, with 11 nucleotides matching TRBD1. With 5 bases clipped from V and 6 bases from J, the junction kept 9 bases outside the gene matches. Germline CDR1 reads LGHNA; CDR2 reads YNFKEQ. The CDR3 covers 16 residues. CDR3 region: CASSDRDRGDSQPQHF. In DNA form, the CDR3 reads TGTGCCAGCAGCGACCGGGACAGGGGGGACAGTCAGCCCCAGCATTTT.

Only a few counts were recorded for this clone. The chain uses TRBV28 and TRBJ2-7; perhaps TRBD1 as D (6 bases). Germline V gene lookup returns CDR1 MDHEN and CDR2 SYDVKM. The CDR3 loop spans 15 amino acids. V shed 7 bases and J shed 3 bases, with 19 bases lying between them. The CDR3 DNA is TGTGCCAGCACAGGCTCCCGGACAGCCCTCTACGAGCAGTACTTC. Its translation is CASTGSRTALYEQYF.

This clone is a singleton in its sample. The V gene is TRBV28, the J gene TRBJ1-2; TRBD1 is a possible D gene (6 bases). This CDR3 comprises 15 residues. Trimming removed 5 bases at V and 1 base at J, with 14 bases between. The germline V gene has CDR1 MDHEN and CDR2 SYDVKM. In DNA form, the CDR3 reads TGTGCCAGCAGTCCCGGGACACGCAGTAACTATGGCTACACCTTC. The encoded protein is CASSPGTRSNYGYTF.

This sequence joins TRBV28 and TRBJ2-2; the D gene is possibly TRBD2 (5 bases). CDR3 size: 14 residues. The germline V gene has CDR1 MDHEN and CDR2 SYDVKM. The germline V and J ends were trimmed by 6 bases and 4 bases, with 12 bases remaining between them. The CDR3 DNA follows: TGTGCCAGCAGACGGGATACGGGCACCGGGGAGCTGTTTTTT. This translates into CASRRDTGTGELFF.

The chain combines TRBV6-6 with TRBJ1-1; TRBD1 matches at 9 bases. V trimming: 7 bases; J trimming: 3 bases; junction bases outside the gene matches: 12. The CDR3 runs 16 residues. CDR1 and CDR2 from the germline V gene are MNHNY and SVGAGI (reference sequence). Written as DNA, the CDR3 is TGTGCCAGCACCGAACAGGGGGCATATGTGGACACTGAAGCTTTCTTT. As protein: CASTEQGAYVDTEAFF.

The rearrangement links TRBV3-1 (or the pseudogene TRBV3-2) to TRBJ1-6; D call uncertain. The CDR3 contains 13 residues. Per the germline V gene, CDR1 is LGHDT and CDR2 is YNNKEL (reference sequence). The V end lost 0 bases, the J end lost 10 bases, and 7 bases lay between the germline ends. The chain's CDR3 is CASSQDPGSPLHF. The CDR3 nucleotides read TGTGCCAGCAGCCAAGACCCGGGGTCACCCCTCCACTTT.

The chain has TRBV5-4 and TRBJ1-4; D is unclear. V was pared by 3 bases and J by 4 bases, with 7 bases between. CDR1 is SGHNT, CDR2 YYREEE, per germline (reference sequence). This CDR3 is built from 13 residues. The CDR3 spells CASSSQINEKLFF. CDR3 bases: TGTGCCAGCAGCTCCCAGATTAATGAAAAACTGTTTTTT.

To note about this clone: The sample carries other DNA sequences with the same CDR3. Here the CDR3 reads CASSQDPGTGGYEQYF. CDR3 sequence (DNA): TGCGCCAGCAGCCAAGATCCCGGGACAGGGGGCTACGAGCAGTACTTC. The gene calls are TRBV4-1 and TRBJ2-7; 11 bases fit TRBD1. V lost 0 bases and J lost 3; bases outside the gene matches: 4. The CDR3 length is 16 residues. CDR1 and CDR2 from the germline V gene are MGHRA and YSYEKL.

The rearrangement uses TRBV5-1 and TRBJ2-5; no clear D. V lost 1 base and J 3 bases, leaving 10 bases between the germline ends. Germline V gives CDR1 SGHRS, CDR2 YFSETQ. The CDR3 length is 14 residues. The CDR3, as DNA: TGCGCCAGCAGCTTGATGGGTCGGGAAGAGACCCAGTACTTC. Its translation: CASSLMGREETQYF.

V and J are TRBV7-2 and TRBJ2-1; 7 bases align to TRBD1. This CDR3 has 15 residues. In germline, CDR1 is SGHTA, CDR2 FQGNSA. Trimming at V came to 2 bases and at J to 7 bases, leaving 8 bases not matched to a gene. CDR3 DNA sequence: TGTGCCAGCAGCTTAAGGGACAGCCCGGGGAATGAGCAGTTCTTC. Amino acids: CASSLRDSPGNEQFF.

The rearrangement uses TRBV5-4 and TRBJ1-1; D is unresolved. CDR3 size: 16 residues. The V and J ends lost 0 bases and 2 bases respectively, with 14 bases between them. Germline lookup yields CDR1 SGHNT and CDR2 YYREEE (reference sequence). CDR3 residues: CASSLGVRQRNTEAFF. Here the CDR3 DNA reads TGTGCCAGCAGCTTGGGGGTCAGGCAGAGAAACACTGAAGCTTTCTTT.